These 17 T cell receptor beta chains share one sample of origin, sequenced in a study of cytomegalovirus exposure and HLA in healthy donors. Both 60 Vbeta primers and 13 Jbeta primers went into the PCR. Clones were sequenced by immunoSEQ multiplex PCR, and TCRdb holds only the in-frame ones, with some missing. The sample lists roughly 200,000 clones; about 88% were seen once. Sequencing was performed on PBMCs. These receptors originate from a woman in her thirties in good health and CMV-seronegative.

The rearrangement uses TRBV2 and TRBJ1-1, with D tentatively TRBD1 (5 bases). The germline V and J ends were trimmed by 7 bases and 4 bases, with 10 bases remaining between them. This CDR3 has 12 residues. Per the germline V gene, CDR1 is SNHLY and CDR2 is FYNNEI. CDR3 DNA: TGTGCCAGCACATGGGGGGTCACTGAAGCTTTCTTT. The encoded protein is CASTWGVTEAFF.

On this clone: Distinct nucleotide sequences in the sample also encode this CDR3. This chain connects TRBV19 to TRBJ1-1; D remains unclear. The CDR3 length is 13 residues. Germline loops: CDR1 LNHDA, CDR2 SQIVND (reference sequence). V dropped 4 bases and J dropped 8 bases, with 14 bases sitting between them. In DNA, the CDR3 is TGTGCCAGTAGTACCCGGCGGGGAACAGAAGCTTTCTTT. This gives the protein CASSTRRGTEAFF.

V gene TRBV2 combines with J gene TRBJ1-1; 9 bases agree with TRBD1. The CDR3 covers 15 residues. The V gene's germline CDR1 is SNHLY and CDR2 FYNNEI. V lost 5 bases, J lost 5 bases, and 9 bases stayed unmatched. DNA for the CDR3: TGTGCCAGCAGTATACAGGGGGCCCCCTCTACTGAAGCTTTCTTT. This encodes CASSIQGAPSTEAFF.

The table lists this clone with a count of one. J is TRBJ2-7 and V is TRBV4-2, with D perhaps TRBD2 (7 bases). This CDR3 region has 15 residues. Looked up from germline, CDR1 is LGHNA and CDR2 is YNFKEQ. V was trimmed by 5 bases and J by 5 bases, leaving 19 bases between them. CDR3 coding DNA: TGTGCCAGCAGCTCACGGGGGGCCGAGGCCCACGAGCAGTACTTC. Translating gives CASSSRGAEAHEQYF.

The chain carries TRBV4-2 and TRBJ2-4; tentatively, D is TRBD2 (5 bases). V lost 0 bases and J 3 bases, leaving 12 bases between the germline ends. Germline V CDR1 and CDR2: LGHNA, YNFKEQ. The CDR3 sequence is 16 residues long. CDR3 nucleotides: TGTGCCAGCAGCCAAGATCAAGAACGGGGCAAAAACATTCAGTACTTC. This sequence encodes CASSQDQERGKNIQYF.

The chain uses TRBV5-4 and TRBJ2-1; TRBD1 matches at 7 bases. CDR1 and CDR2 (germline): SGHNT, YYREEE (reference sequence). The CDR3 is 15 amino acids. The V gene end was trimmed by 6 bases and the J gene end by 0 bases; junction bases not matched to a gene: 6. The CDR3 spells CASTPGTDSYNEQFF. As DNA, the CDR3 is TGTGCCAGCACACCCGGGACAGACTCCTACAATGAGCAGTTCTTC.

The rearrangement links TRBV4-1 to TRBJ1-3; 7 bases align to TRBD1. Germline CDR1 and CDR2: MGHRA and YSYEKL. The junction had 13 bases not matched to a gene; V was cut back by 4 bases and J by 4 bases. This CDR3 has 17 residues. CDR3 sequence reads: CASSLQPVTGAGNTIYF. Written as DNA, the CDR3 is TGCGCCAGCAGCCTCCAGCCAGTTACAGGGGCGGGAAACACCATATATTTT.

The CDR3 here is CASSQEAVRSYEQYF. CDR3 bases: TGCGCCAGCAGCCAAGAGGCGGTCAGATCCTACGAGCAGTACTTC. This chain joins TRBV4-1 and TRBJ2-7, with D hard to call. From germline, CDR1 is MGHRA and CDR2 YSYEKL. Trimming cost V 0 bases and J 1 base, with 10 bases left between them. The CDR3 sequence is 15 residues long.

The V call is TRBV1, the J call TRBJ2-1; no DNA check was done on the table's D call, TRBD2. TRBV1 is marked as a pseudogene. The CDR3 covers 16 residues. In DNA form, the CDR3 reads TGCACCAGCAGCCAGGGGGGGCTAGCGGGAGCCAATGAGCAGTTCTTC. It specifies CTSSQGGLAGANEQFF.

This rearrangement joins TRBV5-1 to TRBJ2-1, with 8 bases lining up with TRBD2. CDR3 size: 16 residues. Germline V lookup: CDR1 SGHRS, CDR2 YFSETQ. V was pared by 2 bases and J by 7 bases, with 11 bases of the junction left unmatched. The DNA for the CDR3 is TGCGCCAGCAGCTTCGGGGGGGGGTACGGATTGAATGAGCAGTTCTTC. Amino acids: CASSFGGGYGLNEQFF.

J is TRBJ2-5 and V is TRBV9, with 10 bases lining up with TRBD2. The V segment lost 1 base and the J segment 2 bases; nucleotides outside the gene matches: 2. Germline values: CDR1 SGDLS, CDR2 YYNGEE. The CDR3 is made up of 15 amino acids. CDR3 nucleotides: TGTGCCAGCAGCGTAACTAGCGGGATACAAGAGACCCAGTACTTC. Protein product: CASSVTSGIQETQYF.

The chain couples TRBV7-8 to TRBJ2-7, with a possible D match to TRBD2 (6 bases). CDR1 is SGHVS, CDR2 FQNEAQ, per germline. There are 13 residues in the CDR3. V was cut by 6 bases and J by 5 bases, with 14 bases left in between. The CDR3 sequence is CASRAPGAHEQYF. Written as DNA, the CDR3 is TGTGCCAGCAGGGCCCCGGGAGCCCACGAGCAGTACTTC.

The V call is TRBV5-6, the J call TRBJ2-7, with 9 bases lining up with TRBD2. Germline V CDR1 and CDR2: SGHDT, YYEEEE. The CDR3 runs to 14 residues. After removal of 4 bases from V and 3 bases from J, the junction contained 5 bases not matched to a gene. CDR3 residues: CASSRGSGSYEQYF. CDR3 nucleotide sequence: TGTGCCAGCAGCCGGGGTAGCGGGAGCTACGAGCAGTACTTC.

The chain is built from TRBV9 and TRBJ2-1, with TRBD2 as a possible D gene (5 bases). The CDR3 spans 16 residues. The V gene lost 0 bases and the J gene lost 2 bases, with 12 bases spanning the gap. Germline CDR1 and CDR2: SGDLS and YYNGEE. The CDR3 DNA is TGTGCCAGCAGCGTAGAATCGGGGTTGACCTACAATGAGCAGTTCTTC. Translation: CASSVESGLTYNEQFF.

Of note for this clone: The junction departs from germline at one end; a sequencing error may be responsible. Other DNA sequences in the sample encode the same CDR3. The chain links TRBV19 to TRBJ1-2; D is possibly TRBD1 (5 bases). The CDR3 consists of 15 residues. In germline, CDR1 is LNHDA, CDR2 SQIVND (reference sequence). CDR3 sequence (DNA): TGCGCCAGTAGTATAGATCCGGGACTGGTCTATGGCTACACCTTC. Amino acids: CASSIDPGLVYGYTF.

The chain couples TRBV11-1 to TRBJ2-1; 9 positions agree with TRBD2. CDR1 SGHAT and CDR2 FQDESV come from the germline V gene (reference sequence). With 5 bases clipped from V and 7 bases from J, the junction kept 15 bases outside the gene matches. The CDR3 runs 17 residues. CDR3 in amino acids: CASSHTYGREGRNEQFF. CDR3 sequence (DNA): TGTGCCAGCAGCCACACGTACGGGCGGGAGGGCCGGAATGAGCAGTTCTTC.

The V call is TRBV9, the J call TRBJ2-5, with D hard to call. Germline CDR1 reads SGDLS; CDR2 reads YYNGEE. V dropped 0 bases and J dropped 0 bases, with 9 bases sitting between them. The length of the CDR3 is 15 residues. CDR3 nucleotide sequence: TGTGCCAGCAGCGTAGGGGCATGGGACCAAGAGACCCAGTACTTC. Amino acid sequence: CASSVGAWDQETQYF.